This T cell receptor (beta chain) is from a study of glioma-infiltrating T cells. The overall study: Before surgery, glioma patients received dexamethasone for at most six days.

The study, taken as a whole, reports: Shared blood CDR3 signature motifs marked patients with low tissue-blood divergence.

Amplification of TCR alpha and beta CDR3 regions from RNA used iRepertoire nested multiplex PCR. TCRdb fed the multiplex PCR reads into MiXCR, producing one record per CDR3 protein. Among 400,000 or so distinct CDR3 sequences listed, roughly two fifths were seen once. CDR3 length: 16 amino acids. Germline V CDR1 and CDR2: MGHRA, YSYEKL. Trimming took 4 bases from V and 7 from J; bases not matched to a gene: 13. This clonotype has only a few counts. Its target is unknown. The sequenced material came from glioma tissue, nonneoplastic brain tissue, or PBMCs (not recorded which). The gene calls are TRBV4-1 and TRBJ2-3; 8 bases fit TRBD2. The sequence was obtained from a human donor with low-grade glioma or glioblastoma, undergoing nonglioma brain surgery, or in good health (not recorded which). As DNA, the CDR3 is TGCGCCAGCAGCCGCACACTAGCGGCCCGGGGTTATACGCAGTATTTT. This codes for CASSRTLAARGYTQYF.